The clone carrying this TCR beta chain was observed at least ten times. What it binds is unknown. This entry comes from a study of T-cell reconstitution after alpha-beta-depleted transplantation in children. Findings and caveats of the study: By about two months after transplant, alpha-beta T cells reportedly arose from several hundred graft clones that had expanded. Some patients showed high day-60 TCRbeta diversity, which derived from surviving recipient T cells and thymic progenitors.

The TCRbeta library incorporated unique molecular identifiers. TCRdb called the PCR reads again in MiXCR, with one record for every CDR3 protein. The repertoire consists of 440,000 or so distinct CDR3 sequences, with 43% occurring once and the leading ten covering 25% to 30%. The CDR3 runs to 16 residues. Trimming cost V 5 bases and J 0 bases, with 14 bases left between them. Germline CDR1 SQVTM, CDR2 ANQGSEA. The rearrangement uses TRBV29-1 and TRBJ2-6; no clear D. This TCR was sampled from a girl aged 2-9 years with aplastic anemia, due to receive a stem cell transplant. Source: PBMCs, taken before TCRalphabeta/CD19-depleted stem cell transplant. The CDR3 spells CSVRGDIGSGANVLTF. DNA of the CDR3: TGCAGCGTTAGAGGCGACATAGGCTCTGGGGCCAACGTCCTGACTTTC.